This entry lists 16 T cell receptor beta chains sequenced from one sample in a study of beta chain features in type 1 diabetes. Of the isolated RNA, all was reverse transcribed, and so the sequenced material was expressed TCRB transcripts. Repertoires were generated with immunoSEQ multiplex PCR, while TCRdb's copy carries only in-frame clones and drops some. Of 250,000 to 350,000 clones listed, 13% to 15% are singletons. The sequencing input was central memory CD4+ T cells from blood. The source is a man aged 30 to 39 in good health.

This chain joins TRBV5-1 and TRBJ2-1; D remains ambiguous. Trimming cost V 0 bases and J 3 bases, with 10 bases left between them. CDR1 and CDR2 from the germline V gene are SGHRS and YFSETQ. The CDR3 sequence is 15 residues long. CDR3 protein: CASSLDGEGYNEQFF. The CDR3 nucleotides read TGCGCCAGCAGCTTGGATGGGGAAGGCTACAATGAGCAGTTCTTC.

A few counts support this clone. V usage is TRBV11-2 and J usage is TRBJ1-1; 7 nucleotides agree with TRBD1. Germline CDR1 reads SGHAT; CDR2 reads FQNNGV. This CDR3 comprises 13 residues. After removal of 4 bases from V and 4 bases from J, the junction contained 3 bases not matched to a gene. CDR3 in DNA: TGTGCCAGCAGCTCACAGGGGCCCACTGAAGCTTTCTTT. Translation gives CASSSQGPTEAFF. The full variable domain, with the rest looked up from reference TRBV11-2 and TRBJ1-1, is EAGVAQSPRYKIIEKRQSVAFWCNPISGHATLYWYQQILGQGPKLLIQFQNNGVVDDSQLPKDRFSAERLKGVDSTLKIQPAKLEDSAVYLCASSSQGPTEAFFGQGTRLTVV.

In the case of this clone: The junction differs from germline at one of its ends, possibly a read error. The chain couples TRBV7-2 to TRBJ2-4; 12 positions match TRBD2. The CDR3 covers 15 residues. From germline, CDR1 is SGHTA and CDR2 FQGNSA. The CDR3 region has the DNA TGTGCCAGCAGCCTAGCGGGAGGGACCAAAAACATTCAGTACTTC. Its translation is CASSLAGGTKNIQYF.

The chain couples TRBV5-8 to TRBJ2-3; tentatively, D is TRBD1 (5 bases). The germline V gene encodes CDR1 SGHTS and CDR2 YDEGEE. This CDR3 is 15 amino acids long. The V and J ends lost 0 bases and 1 base respectively, with 9 bases between them. CDR3 nucleotide sequence: TGTGCCAGCAGCTTGGGACAGCGAGGCACAGATACGCAGTATTTT. It codes for CASSLGQRGTDTQYF.

The CDR3 region has the DNA TGTGCCAGCTCACCACCAAGGGGTACTAATGAAAAACTGTTTTTT. Translated: CASSPPRGTNEKLFF. The chain combines TRBV18 with TRBJ1-4; TRBD1 might be the D (5 bases). CDR3 length: 15 residues. The germline CDR1 and CDR2 sequences are KGHSH and LQKENI. V was clipped by 0 bases and J by 2 bases, with 7 bases between them.

There are a few counts of this clone. The identical CDR3 is also encoded by other nucleotide sequences in the sample. The gene calls are TRBV7-9 and TRBJ1-2; D unresolved. Trimming pared 6 bases from V and 8 bases from J, leaving 10 bases between. The CDR3 consists of 11 residues. Germline V gives CDR1 SEHNR, CDR2 FQNEAQ (reference sequence). The DNA of the CDR3 is TGTGCCAGCAGTCCCGGGCACGGCTACACCTTC. It yields the protein CASSPGHGYTF.

This clone has a handful of counts. In nucleotides, the CDR3 is TGTGCCAGCAGCCACCGAGGGAACAATCAGCCCCAGCATTTT. It translates to CASSHRGNNQPQHF. The V call is TRBV9, the J call TRBJ1-5; D is unclear. CDR3 length: 14 residues. In germline, CDR1 is SGDLS, CDR2 YYNGEE. The V gene lost 4 bases and the J gene lost 3 bases, with 11 bases spanning the gap.

With respect to this clone: Other DNA sequences of this sample code for an identical CDR3. V usage is TRBV5-1 and J usage is TRBJ1-2; 9 bases line up with TRBD1. This CDR3 has 14 residues. Germline CDR1 is SGHRS and CDR2 is YFSETQ. Unmatched junction bases numbered 5, after V lost 4 bases and J lost 4 bases. The CDR3 is CASSRGQGAYGYTF. CDR3 coding DNA: TGCGCCAGCAGCCGGGGACAGGGAGCCTATGGCTACACCTTC.

This rearrangement joins TRBV9 to TRBJ2-1; 7 bases line up with TRBD1. The CDR3 is made up of 15 amino acids. Germline CDR1 SGDLS, CDR2 YYNGEE. V lost 3 bases and J lost 1; bases outside the gene matches: 4. The CDR3 DNA sequence: TGTGCCAGCAGCGCGGGGACAGCGTCCTACAATGAGCAGTTCTTC. It specifies CASSAGTASYNEQFF.

This chain connects TRBV23-1 to TRBJ1-2; unclear D gene. TRBV23-1 is identified as an open reading frame with a role that is uncertain. CDR3 length: 15 amino acids. V dropped 2 bases and J dropped 3 bases, with 13 bases sitting between them. The CDR3 coding sequence is TGCGCCAGCAGTCAAGAATTGGCGCTAGACTATGGCTACACCTTC. Amino acid sequence: CASSQELALDYGYTF.

This clone was observed a handful of times. A much larger clone is a single base away; this may be a read error. This chain connects TRBV6-5 to TRBJ2-7, with D possibly matching TRBD1 (6 bases). Per the germline V gene, CDR1 is MNHEY and CDR2 is SVGAGI. V lost 8 bases, J lost 3 bases, and 11 bases lay in between. This CDR3 region has 12 residues. This CDR3 reads CASGEGGYEQYF. The CDR3 bases are TGTGCCAGCGGGGAAGGGGGCTACGAGCAGTACTTC.

This clone was observed a handful of times. The V gene is TRBV7-2, the J gene TRBJ2-1; possibly TRBD2 for D (6 bases). Trimming took 7 bases from V and 2 from J, leaving 15 bases between them. CDR1 SGHTA and CDR2 FQGNSA come from the germline V gene. There are 15 residues in the CDR3. DNA of the CDR3: TGTGCCAGCACCCCTAGCGTCGGGACCTACAATGAGCAGTTCTTC. Residues: CASTPSVGTYNEQFF.

The rearrangement links TRBV5-4 to TRBJ2-5, with D tentatively TRBD2 (6 bases). CDR1 is SGHNT, CDR2 YYREEE, per germline (reference sequence). This CDR3 comprises 16 residues. The V gene lost 4 bases and the J gene lost 0 bases, with 16 bases spanning the gap. The CDR3, as DNA: TGTGCCAGCAGCCGGGGAGGCCAGCTGTACCAAGAGACCCAGTACTTC. Translation: CASSRGGQLYQETQYF.

This clone was counted a few times. The chain has TRBV5-4 and TRBJ1-2; tentative D call: TRBD1 (6 bases). Germline values: CDR1 SGHNT, CDR2 YYREEE (reference sequence). V gave up 0 bases and J gave up 3 bases, with 15 bases separating them. CDR3 size: 16 residues. CDR3 sequence reads: CASSLGHLQGDYGYTF. For the CDR3, the DNA is TGTGCCAGCAGCTTGGGCCACCTACAGGGTGACTATGGCTACACCTTC.

The table lists this clone with many counts. This chain joins TRBV18 and TRBJ2-7, with TRBD1 matching over 7 bases. The germline V gene encodes CDR1 KGHSH and CDR2 LQKENI. The CDR3 consists of 15 residues. The junction had 11 bases not matched to a gene; V was cut back by 3 bases and J by 6 bases. In DNA form, the CDR3 reads TGTGCCAGCTCACCGGGACAGACGAATGCCGGCGAGCAGTACTTC. Translation gives CASSPGQTNAGEQYF. Together with reference TRBV18 and TRBJ2-7, the CDR3 gives the full variable domain: NAGVMQNPRHLVRRRGQEARLRCSPMKGHSHVYWYRQLPEEGLKFMVYLQKENIIDESGMPKERFSAEFPKEGPSILRIQQVVRGDSAAYFCASSPGQTNAGEQYFGPGTRLTVT.

The chain combines TRBV14 with TRBJ2-3; 8 bases are a match to TRBD2. This CDR3 contains 18 residues. V shed 3 bases and J 0 bases; nucleotides not matched to a gene: 11. The V gene's germline CDR1 is SGHDN and CDR2 FVKESK. CDR3 nucleotide sequence: TGTGCCAGCAGCCAGTACAGCGGGAGCGCGCTTAGCACAGATACGCAGTATTTT. Translation: CASSQYSGSALSTDTQYF.